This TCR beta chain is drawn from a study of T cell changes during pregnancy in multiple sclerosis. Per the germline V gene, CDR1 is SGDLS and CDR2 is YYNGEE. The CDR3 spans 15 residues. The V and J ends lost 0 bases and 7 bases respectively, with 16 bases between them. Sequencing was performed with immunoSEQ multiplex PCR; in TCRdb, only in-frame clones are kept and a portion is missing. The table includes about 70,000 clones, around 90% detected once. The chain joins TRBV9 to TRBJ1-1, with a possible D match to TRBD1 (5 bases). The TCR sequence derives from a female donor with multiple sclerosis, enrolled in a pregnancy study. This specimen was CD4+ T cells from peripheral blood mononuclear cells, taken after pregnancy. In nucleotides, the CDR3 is TGTGCCAGCAGCGTAGACGGCTCGGGGGTCTTTGAAGCTTTCTTT. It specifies CASSVDGSGVFEAFF.